The 2 T cell receptor beta chains given below trace back to one sample, sequenced in a study of cytomegalovirus exposure and HLA in healthy donors. PCR primers comprised 60 Vbeta and 13 Jbeta primers. Sequencing was performed with immunoSEQ multiplex PCR; in TCRdb, only in-frame clones are kept and a portion is missing. The table lists roughly 110,000 clones, about 85% of them singletons, with more than 2% in the top ten. Sequencing was done on a sample of PBMCs. The receptor set was obtained from a man aged 30 to 39 in good health and CMV-seronegative.

The sample holds a few counts of this clone. V usage is TRBV19 and J usage is TRBJ1-6; 7 bases are a match to TRBD1. J gave up 8 bases and V 6 bases, and 10 bases lay outside the gene matches. Germline V lookup: CDR1 LNHDA, CDR2 SQIVND (reference sequence). The CDR3 is made up of 15 amino acids. The CDR3 here is CASSPRAQGDSPLHF. The CDR3 region has the DNA TGTGCCAGTAGCCCCCGGGCCCAGGGGGATTCACCCCTCCACTTT.

At least ten counts were recorded for this clone. The V call is TRBV6-4, the J call TRBJ2-3; weak D call: TRBD1 (5 bases). The CDR3 extends over 14 amino acids. V was cut by 0 bases and J by 1 base, with 5 bases left in between. Germline V CDR1 and CDR2: MRHNA, SNTAGT. The CDR3 sequence is CASSDSQGTDTQYF. The CDR3 DNA sequence: TGTGCCAGCAGTGACTCACAGGGCACAGATACGCAGTATTTT.